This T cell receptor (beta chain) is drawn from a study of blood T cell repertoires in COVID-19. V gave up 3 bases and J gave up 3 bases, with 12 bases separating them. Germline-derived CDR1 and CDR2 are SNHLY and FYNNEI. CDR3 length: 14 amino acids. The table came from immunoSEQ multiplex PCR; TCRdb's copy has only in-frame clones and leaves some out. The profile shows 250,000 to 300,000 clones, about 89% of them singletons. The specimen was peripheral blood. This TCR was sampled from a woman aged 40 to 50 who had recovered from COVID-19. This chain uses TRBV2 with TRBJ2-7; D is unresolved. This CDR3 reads CASSDATALYEQYF. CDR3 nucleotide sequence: TGTGCCAGCAGTGATGCGACTGCCCTCTACGAGCAGTACTTC. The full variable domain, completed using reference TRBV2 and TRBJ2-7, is EPEVTQTPSHQVTQMGQEVILRCVPISNHLYFYWYRQILGQKVEFLVSFYNNEISEKSEIFDDQFSVERPDGSNFTLKIRSTKLEDSAMYFCASSDATALYEQYFGPGTRLTVT.